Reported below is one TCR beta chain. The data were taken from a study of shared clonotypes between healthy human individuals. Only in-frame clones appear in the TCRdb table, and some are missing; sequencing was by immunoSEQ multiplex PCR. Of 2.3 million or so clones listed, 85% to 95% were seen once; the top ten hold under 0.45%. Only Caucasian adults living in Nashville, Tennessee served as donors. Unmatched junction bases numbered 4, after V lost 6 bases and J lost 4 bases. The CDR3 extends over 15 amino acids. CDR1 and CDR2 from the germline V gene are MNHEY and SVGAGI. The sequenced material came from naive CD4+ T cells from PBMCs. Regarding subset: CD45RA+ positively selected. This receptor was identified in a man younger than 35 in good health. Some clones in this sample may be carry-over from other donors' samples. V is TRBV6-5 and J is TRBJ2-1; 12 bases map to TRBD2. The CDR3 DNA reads TGTGCCAGCAGCAGGACTAGCGGGGTATACAATGAGCAGTTCTTC. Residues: CASSRTSGVYNEQFF.